Listed below are T cell receptor beta chains from one sample, sequenced in a study of cytotoxic CD8 clonotypes in ibrutinib-treated CLL. Using immunoSEQ multiplex PCR, the repertoire was profiled, and TCRdb retains in-frame clones only, with some absent. Here the sample spans some 310,000 clones, about 77% being singletons. The material sequenced was PBMCs, taken before ibrutinib treatment. Source of these receptors: a human donor with chronic lymphocytic leukemia. Both conserved end residues are part of each CDR3. The D gene is left open where the match is weak. Not every row has a clone size; where given, it reads once, few, many or a size class.

TRBD1	TRBV30	-	TRBJ2-3	TGTGCCTGCAGTCCAAAGGACAGGACGCAGTATTTT	CACSPKDRTQYF
-	TRBV9	-	TRBJ2-1	TGTGCCAGCAGCGTAGGAACGGGGCGCGGGAACGCCTACAATGAGCAGTTCTTC	CASSVGTGRGNAYNEQFF
-	TRBV27	few	TRBJ1-2	TGTGCCAGCAGTTTATCGCGCGTCATAGGTGATGGCTACACCTTC	CASSLSRVIGDGYTF
-	TRBV2	-	TRBJ2-1	TGTGCCAGCAGTGACCCCAGTGCCCTCTACAATGAGCAGTTCTTC	CASSDPSALYNEQFF
-	TRBV30	-	TRBJ1-1	TGTGCCTGGAGGAAAAGATACAGCGTGAACACTGAAGCTTTCTTT	CAWRKRYSVNTEAFF
TRBD2	TRBV6-4	few	TRBJ2-3	TGTGCCAGCAGCGAGGGACTAGCGGCCAATACGCAGTATTTT	CASSEGLAANTQYF
-	TRBV5-1	-	TRBJ1-2	TGCGCCAGCAGCTTGGCGGGCGAAAGGCACTATGGCTACACCTTC	CASSLAGERHYGYTF
-	TRBV29-1	-	TRBJ2-3	TGCAGCGTTGAAACCAGCCTCGGGGATACGCAGTATTTT	CSVETSLGDTQYF
-	TRBV7-9	-	TRBJ1-2	TGTGCCAGCAGCCCCAGGGGAGCTAACTATGGCTACACCTTC	CASSPRGANYGYTF
-	TRBV30	-	TRBJ1-1	TGTGCCTGGAGTGTCCAGCCAAGGGTCCTCACTGAAGCTTTCTTT	CAWSVQPRVLTEAFF
TRBD2	TRBV5-5	-	TRBJ2-5	TGTGCCAGCAGCGCCGGGACTAGCGGGAGTACTGAGACCCAGTACTTC	CASSAGTSGSTETQYF
TRBD2	TRBV2	few	TRBJ2-5	TGTGCCAGCAGGCTTCTAGCGGCCGGTGAGACCCAGTACTTC	CASRLLAAGETQYF
-	TRBV7-9	-	TRBJ2-1	TGTGCCAGCAGCGCCTACTTCGAGCAGTTCTTC	CASSAYFEQFF
-	TRBV7-3	-	TRBJ2-1	TGTGCCAGCAGCTTGGCAGGTCAGGGCGATGAGCAGTTCTTC	CASSLAGQGDEQFF
-	TRBV5-4	-	TRBJ2-2	TGTGCCAGCAGCTTGCAGTCGCGACAGATCACCGGGGAGCTGTTTTTT	CASSLQSRQITGELFF
-	TRBV19	few	TRBJ1-5	TGTGCCAGTAGTATGGGGTTGGGGAATCAGCCCCAGCATTTT	CASSMGLGNQPQHF
TRBD2	TRBV6-5	-	TRBJ2-1	TGTGCCAGCAGTTTCTACCCGGGACTAGCGGGTGAGCAGTTCTTC	CASSFYPGLAGEQFF
TRBD1	TRBV9	-	TRBJ2-2	TGTGCCAGCAGCGTAAACAGGGGGCCGGGCGGGGAGCTGTTTTTT	CASSVNRGPGGELFF
-	TRBV5-4	-	TRBJ1-2	TGTGCCAGCAGCTTGTGGGGAAAACCATTCTATGGCTACACCTTC	CASSLWGKPFYGYTF
-	TRBV7-2	medium-sized	TRBJ2-5	TGTGCCAGCAGCTTAGCCGGAGTGGTGGAGACCCAGTACTTC	CASSLAGVVETQYF
TRBD1	TRBV4-3	once	TRBJ1-2	TGCGCCAGCAGCAAGGCCCAGGGGGTCTATGGCTACACCTTC	CASSKAQGVYGYTF
TRBD2	TRBV15	-	TRBJ2-7	TGTGCCACCAGCAGAGGGGAGCGGGAAGCCGGCTACGAGCAGTACTTC	CATSRGEREAGYEQYF
-	TRBV6-6	once	TRBJ2-5	TGTGCCAGCAGTTACAGGCCACACTTCCAAGAGACCCAGTACTTC	CASSYRPHFQETQYF
-	TRBV15	-	TRBJ2-7	TGTGCCACCAGCGTCCGGTTAGGAGCGGAGCAGTACTTC	CATSVRLGAEQYF
TRBD1	TRBV11-2	few	TRBJ2-7	TGTGCCAGCAAACAGGAGAGGGACAGTACCTACGAGCAGTACTTC	CASKQERDSTYEQYF
TRBD1	TRBV11-2	-	TRBJ2-7	TGTGCCAGCAGCCCAGAGACAGGGGCGCTGTTCGAGCAGTACTTC	CASSPETGALFEQYF
-	TRBV28	-	TRBJ1-2	TGTGCCAGCAGCTCGCCCGGGGGCTATGGCTACACCTTC	CASSSPGGYGYTF
-	TRBV7-6	-	TRBJ1-5	TGTGCCAGCAGCGCCCTCGGGGCTACTGATCAGCCCCAGCATTTT	CASSALGATDQPQHF
TRBD1	TRBV6-5	-	TRBJ1-3	TGTGCCAGCAGCCCGACAGGGAGCGGCGGAACCACCATATATTTT	CASSPTGSGGTTIYF
TRBD1	TRBV18	few	TRBJ2-7	TGTGCCAGCTCACCGGGACAGCGCTACGAGCAGTACTTC	CASSPGQRYEQYF
TRBD1	TRBV30	-	TRBJ1-5	TGTGCCTGGGCTGACAGGGCCCCAGAGGCCCAGCATTTT	CAWADRAPEAQHF
TRBD2	TRBV27	-	TRBJ2-5	TGTGCCAGCAGTTTAACTTTTGGGACTAGCGCCTTCAAGAGTGTAACCCAGTACTTC	CASSLTFGTSAFKSVTQYF
-	TRBV18	-	TRBJ2-1	TGTGCCAGCTCACCACTAAATGAGCAGTTCTTC	CASSPLNEQFF
-	TRBV27	-	TRBJ1-5	TGTGCCAGCAGGAGGGGACAAGAGCCCCAGCATTTT	CASRRGQEPQHF
-	TRBV29-1	-	TRBJ1-1	TGCAGCGCAGGGTTAGCGAACACTGAAGCTTTCTTT	CSAGLANTEAFF
-	TRBV30	-	TRBJ1-1	TGTGCCTGGAGTATGGGTCCAAACACTGAAGCTTTCTTT	CAWSMGPNTEAFF
TRBD2	TRBV10-3	once	TRBJ2-7	TGTGCCATCAGTCACCTAACTAGCGGGAACTACGAGCAGTACTTC	CAISHLTSGNYEQYF
-	TRBV14	-	TRBJ2-7	TGTGCCAGCAGCCAAGGCCCCGGGGCGGGAAGAGTCTACGAGCAGTACTTC	CASSQGPGAGRVYEQYF
TRBD1	TRBV10-2	-	TRBJ2-2	TGCGCCACCCGTCCGGGACAGGGAACGTCGAGCGCCGGGGAGCTGTTTTTT	CATRPGQGTSSAGELFF
-	TRBV5-6	-	TRBJ1-4	TGTGCCAGCAGCTTGGCGACATCGGGTGAAAAACTGTTTTTT	CASSLATSGEKLFF
TRBD1	TRBV4-1	few	TRBJ2-7	TGCGCCAGCAGCCGAGGACAGGCATCCTACGAGCAGTACTTC	CASSRGQASYEQYF
-	TRBV6-6	-	TRBJ2-5	TGTGCCAGCAGCAGATTACCCCGGGGCCAAGAGACCCAGTACTTC	CASSRLPRGQETQYF
TRBD2	TRBV5-1	-	TRBJ2-7	TGCGCCAGCAGCGAAGGGACTAGCGGGAGCTACGAGCAGTACTTC	CASSEGTSGSYEQYF
-	TRBV28	once	TRBJ2-3	TGTGCCAGCAGTAATCGGGACAACACAGATACGCAGTATTTT	CASSNRDNTDTQYF
-	TRBV4-1	-	TRBJ2-5	TGCGCCAGCAGCCAATTAGTGAGGACTCAAGAGACCCAGTACTTC	CASSQLVRTQETQYF
TRBD1	TRBV27	-	TRBJ2-5	TGTGCCAGCAGACCCCACGGGACAGGGGAGCGAGAGACCCAGTACTTC	CASRPHGTGERETQYF
-	TRBV5-6	-	TRBJ2-2	TGTGCCAGCACCCGGAGGCTAGCTGCCGGGGAGCTGTTTTTT	CASTRRLAAGELFF
-	TRBV6-1	-	TRBJ2-1	TGTGCCAGCAGAAACCGGGACCTTGAGCAGTTCTTC	CASRNRDLEQFF
-	TRBV7-2	-	TRBJ2-7	TGTGCCAGCAGCACCCGGTCGACCTACGAGCAGTACTTC	CASSTRSTYEQYF
TRBD1	TRBV10-3	-	TRBJ1-1	TGTGCCATCAGTGAGTCTCGAGGGGGCGAAGCTTTCTTT	CAISESRGGEAFF
TRBD2	TRBV2	-	TRBJ2-1	TGTGCCAGCACCCTCGAGGCGGGAGGTCCCAATGAGCAGTTCTTC	CASTLEAGGPNEQFF
TRBD1	TRBV29-1	-	TRBJ2-7	TGCACCCGCGCCCGGGGACAGGGCTCCTACGAGCAGTACTTC	CTRARGQGSYEQYF
-	TRBV30	-	TRBJ1-2	TGTGCCTGGAGTTTTCGAGTATTTGCTTATGGCTACACCTTC	CAWSFRVFAYGYTF
-	TRBV9	-	TRBJ1-4	TGTGCCAGCAGCAATCGGGACGGTAGCCTACATGAAAAACTGTTTTTT	CASSNRDGSLHEKLFF
-	TRBV4-1	-	TRBJ1-1	TGCGCCAGCAGCCAAGATAGGGCGGGGTTTAGAACTTTCTTT	CASSQDRAGFRTFF
TRBD1	TRBV27	-	TRBJ1-1	TGTGCCAGCAGTATACAGGGGGCAGGGACTGAAGCTTTCTTT	CASSIQGAGTEAFF
TRBD2	TRBV15	-	TRBJ2-1	TGTGCCACCAGCAGAGTTATTAGCGGGAATGAGCAGTTCTTC	CATSRVISGNEQFF